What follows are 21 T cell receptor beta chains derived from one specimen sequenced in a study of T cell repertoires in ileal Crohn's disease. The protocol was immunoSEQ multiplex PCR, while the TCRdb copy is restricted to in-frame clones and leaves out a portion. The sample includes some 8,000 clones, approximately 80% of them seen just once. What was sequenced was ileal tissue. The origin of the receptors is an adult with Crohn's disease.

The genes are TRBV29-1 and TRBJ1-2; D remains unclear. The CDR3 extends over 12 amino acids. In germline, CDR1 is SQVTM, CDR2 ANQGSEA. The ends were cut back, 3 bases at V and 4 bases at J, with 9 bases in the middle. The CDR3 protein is CSVDRSSYGYTF. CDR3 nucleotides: TGCAGCGTTGATAGGTCTTCCTATGGCTACACCTTC. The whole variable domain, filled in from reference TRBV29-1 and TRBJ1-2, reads SAVISQKPSRDICQRGTSLTIQCQVDSQVTMMFWYRQQPGQSLTLIATANQGSEATYESGFVIDKFPISRPNLTFSTLTVSNMSPEDSSIYLCSVDRSSYGYTFGSGTRLTVV.

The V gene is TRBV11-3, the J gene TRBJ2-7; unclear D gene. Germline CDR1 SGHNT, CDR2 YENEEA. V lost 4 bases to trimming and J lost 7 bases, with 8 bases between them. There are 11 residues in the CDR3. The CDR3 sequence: CASSSELEQYF. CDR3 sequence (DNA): TGTGCCAGCAGCTCAGAGTTGGAGCAGTACTTC. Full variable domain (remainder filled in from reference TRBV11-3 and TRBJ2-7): EAGVVQSPRYKIIEKKQPVAFWCNPISGHNTLYWYLQNLGQGPELLIRYENEEAVDDSQLPKDRFSAERLKGVDSTLKIQPAELGDSAVYLCASSSELEQYFGPGTRLTVT.

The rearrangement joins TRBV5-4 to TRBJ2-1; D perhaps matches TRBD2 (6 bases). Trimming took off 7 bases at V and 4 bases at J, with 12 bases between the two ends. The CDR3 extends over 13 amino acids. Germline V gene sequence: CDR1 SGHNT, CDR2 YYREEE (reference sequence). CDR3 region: CASHDGGYNEQFF. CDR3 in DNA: TGTGCCAGCCATGATGGGGGGTACAATGAGCAGTTCTTC. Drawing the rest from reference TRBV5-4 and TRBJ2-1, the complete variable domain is ETGVTQSPTHLIKTRGQQVTLRCSSQSGHNTVSWYQQALGQGPQFIFQYYREEENGRGNFPPRFSGLQFPNYSSELNVNALELDDSALYLCASHDGGYNEQFFGPGTRLTVL.

The CDR3 here is CASRVQGRGNEQFF. CDR3 coding DNA: TGTGCCAGCAGAGTCCAGGGTAGAGGCAATGAGCAGTTCTTC. The chain has TRBV6-1 and TRBJ2-1; D is possibly TRBD1 (5 bases). The CDR3 has 14 residues. The germline V and J ends were trimmed by 6 bases and 6 bases, with 15 bases remaining between them. The germline CDR1 and CDR2 sequences are MNHNS and SASEGT.

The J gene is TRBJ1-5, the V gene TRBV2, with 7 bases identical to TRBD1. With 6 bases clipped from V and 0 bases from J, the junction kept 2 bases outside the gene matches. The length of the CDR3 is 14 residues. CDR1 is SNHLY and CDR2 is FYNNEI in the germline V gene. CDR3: CASRGQFSNQPQHF. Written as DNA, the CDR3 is TGTGCCAGCAGGGGACAGTTTAGCAATCAGCCCCAGCATTTT. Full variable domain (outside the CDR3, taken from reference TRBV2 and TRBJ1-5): EPEVTQTPSHQVTQMGQEVILRCVPISNHLYFYWYRQILGQKVEFLVSFYNNEISEKSEIFDDQFSVERPDGSNFTLKIRSTKLEDSAMYFCASRGQFSNQPQHFGDGTRLSIL.

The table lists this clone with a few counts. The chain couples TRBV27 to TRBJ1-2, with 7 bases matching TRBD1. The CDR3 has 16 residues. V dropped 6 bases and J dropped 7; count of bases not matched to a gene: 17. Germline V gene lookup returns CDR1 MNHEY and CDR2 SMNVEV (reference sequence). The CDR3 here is CASSKQRHRGDGGYTF. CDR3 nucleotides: TGTGCCAGCAGCAAACAACGGCACAGGGGAGACGGTGGCTACACCTTC.

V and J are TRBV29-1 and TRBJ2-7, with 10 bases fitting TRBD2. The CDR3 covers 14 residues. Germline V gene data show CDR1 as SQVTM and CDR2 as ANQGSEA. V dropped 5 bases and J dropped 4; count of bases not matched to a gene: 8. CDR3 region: CSVSDSGRLYEQYF. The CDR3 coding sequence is TGCAGCGTTTCCGATAGCGGGAGGTTATACGAGCAGTACTTC.

The CDR3 is CASSHRQVLYNEQFF. The CDR3 nucleotides are TGTGCCAGCAGCCATCGACAGGTCCTTTACAATGAGCAGTTCTTC. The chain has TRBV14 and TRBJ2-1; tentatively, D is TRBD1 (6 bases). Germline lookup yields CDR1 SGHDN and CDR2 FVKESK. The germline V and J ends were trimmed by 3 bases and 4 bases, with 13 bases remaining between them. This CDR3 contains 15 residues.

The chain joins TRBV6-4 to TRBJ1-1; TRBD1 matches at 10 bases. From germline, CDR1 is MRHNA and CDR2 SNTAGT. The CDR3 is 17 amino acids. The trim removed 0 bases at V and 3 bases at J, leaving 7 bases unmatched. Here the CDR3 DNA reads TGTGCCAGCAGTGACTCCCCGGGACAGGGGACTGACACTGAAGCTTTCTTT. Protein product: CASSDSPGQGTDTEAFF.

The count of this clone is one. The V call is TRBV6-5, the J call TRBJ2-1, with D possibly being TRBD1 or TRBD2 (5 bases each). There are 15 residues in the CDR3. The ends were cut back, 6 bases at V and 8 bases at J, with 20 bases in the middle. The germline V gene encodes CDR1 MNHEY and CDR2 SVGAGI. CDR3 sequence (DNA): TGTGCCAGCAGCCTGGAGAGGGGCGCTATCCATGAGCAGTTCTTC. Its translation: CASSLERGAIHEQFF.

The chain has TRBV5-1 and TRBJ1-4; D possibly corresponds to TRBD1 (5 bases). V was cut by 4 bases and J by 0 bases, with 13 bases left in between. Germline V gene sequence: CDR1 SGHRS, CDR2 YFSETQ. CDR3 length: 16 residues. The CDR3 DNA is TGCGCCAGCAGCCTGTGGGGCGTTTCAACTAATGAAAAACTGTTTTTT. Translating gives CASSLWGVSTNEKLFF.

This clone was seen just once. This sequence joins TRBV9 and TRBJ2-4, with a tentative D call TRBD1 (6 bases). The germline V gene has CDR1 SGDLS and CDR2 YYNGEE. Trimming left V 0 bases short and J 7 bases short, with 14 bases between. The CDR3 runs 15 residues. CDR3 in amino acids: CASSVETGPQNIQYF. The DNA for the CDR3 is TGTGCCAGCAGCGTAGAGACAGGCCCTCAGAACATTCAGTACTTC.

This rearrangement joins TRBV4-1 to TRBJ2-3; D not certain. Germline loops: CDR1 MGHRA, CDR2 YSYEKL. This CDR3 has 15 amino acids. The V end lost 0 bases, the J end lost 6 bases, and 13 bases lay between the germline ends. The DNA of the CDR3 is TGCGCCAGCAGCCAAGATGGGGTTCCTACGGATACGCAGTATTTT. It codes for CASSQDGVPTDTQYF.

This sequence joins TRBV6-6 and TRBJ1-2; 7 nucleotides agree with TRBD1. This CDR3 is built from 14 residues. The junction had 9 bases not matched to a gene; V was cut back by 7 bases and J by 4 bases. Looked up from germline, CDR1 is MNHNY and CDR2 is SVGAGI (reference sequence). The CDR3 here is CASTKDRPLYGYTF. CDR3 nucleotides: TGTGCCAGCACCAAGGACAGGCCTCTCTATGGCTACACCTTC.

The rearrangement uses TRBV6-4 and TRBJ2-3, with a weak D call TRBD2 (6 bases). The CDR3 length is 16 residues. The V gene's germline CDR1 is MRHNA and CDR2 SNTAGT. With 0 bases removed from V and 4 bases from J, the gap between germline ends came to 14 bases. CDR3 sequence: CASSDSGGAGADTQYF. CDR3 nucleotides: TGTGCCAGCAGTGACTCCGGAGGGGCCGGGGCAGATACGCAGTATTTT.

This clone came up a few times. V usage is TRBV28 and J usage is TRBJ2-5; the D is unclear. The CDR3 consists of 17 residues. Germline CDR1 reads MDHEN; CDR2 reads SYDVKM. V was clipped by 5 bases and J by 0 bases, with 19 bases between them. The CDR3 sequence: CASSLEKARSNQETQYF. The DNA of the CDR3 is TGTGCCAGCAGTCTCGAGAAGGCTAGATCCAACCAAGAGACCCAGTACTTC. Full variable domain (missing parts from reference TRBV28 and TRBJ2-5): DVKVTQSSRYLVKRTGEKVFLECVQDMDHENMFWYRQDPGLGLRLIYFSYDVKMKEKGDIPEGYSVSREKKERFSLILESASTNQTSMYLCASSLEKARSNQETQYFGPGTRLLVL.

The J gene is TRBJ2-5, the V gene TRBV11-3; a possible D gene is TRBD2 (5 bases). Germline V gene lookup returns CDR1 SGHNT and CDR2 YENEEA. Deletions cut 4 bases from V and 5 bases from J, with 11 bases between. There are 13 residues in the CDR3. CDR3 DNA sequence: TGTGCCAGCAGCTCACATAGCGAGGAGACCCAGTACTTC. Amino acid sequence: CASSSHSEETQYF.

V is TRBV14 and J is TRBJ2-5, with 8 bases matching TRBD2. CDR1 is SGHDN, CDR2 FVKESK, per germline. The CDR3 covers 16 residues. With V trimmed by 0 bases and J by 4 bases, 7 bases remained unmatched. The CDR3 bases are TGTGCCAGCAGCCAAGAATTGGGGGGACTAGGAGAGACCCAGTACTTC. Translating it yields CASSQELGGLGETQYF.

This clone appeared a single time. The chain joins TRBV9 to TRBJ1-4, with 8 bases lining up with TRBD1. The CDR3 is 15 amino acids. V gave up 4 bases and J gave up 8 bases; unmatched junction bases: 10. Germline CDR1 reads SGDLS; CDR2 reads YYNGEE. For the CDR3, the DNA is TGTGCCAGCAGCCCACGGACAGGGAGAGACGAAAAACTGTTTTTT. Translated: CASSPRTGRDEKLFF.

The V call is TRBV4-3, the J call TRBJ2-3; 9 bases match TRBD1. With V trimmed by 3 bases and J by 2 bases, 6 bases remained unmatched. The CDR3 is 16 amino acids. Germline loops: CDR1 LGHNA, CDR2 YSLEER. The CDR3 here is CASSQGQGGFTDTQYF. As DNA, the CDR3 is TGCGCCAGCAGCCAGGGACAGGGCGGGTTCACAGATACGCAGTATTTT.

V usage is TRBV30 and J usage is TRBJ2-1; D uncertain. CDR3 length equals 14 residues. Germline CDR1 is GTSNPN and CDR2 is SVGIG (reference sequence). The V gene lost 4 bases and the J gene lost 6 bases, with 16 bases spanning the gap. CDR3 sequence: CAWTPSFLGNEQFF. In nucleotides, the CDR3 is TGTGCCTGGACCCCTAGTTTTCTAGGCAATGAGCAGTTCTTC.